This TCR beta chain stems from a study of T cells in localized non-small cell lung cancer. In germline, CDR1 is SGHNT, CDR2 YYREEE (reference sequence). This CDR3 spans 16 amino acids. Trimming took 4 bases from V and 4 from J; bases not matched to a gene: 13. With respect to this clone: Its target is not known.

The study, taken as a whole, reports: Sequencing was restricted to one tumor region; therefore, heterogeneity remains possible.

Repertoires were generated with immunoSEQ multiplex PCR, while TCRdb's copy carries only in-frame clones and drops some. The sample records around 130,000 clones, around 90% being singletons. This sequence joins TRBV5-4 and TRBJ1-1; TRBD1 matches 7 bases. This receptor was taken from a female donor of 60 years or more with stage I lung adenocarcinoma. Material: peripheral blood, obtained before any cancer treatment. The CDR3 DNA is TGTGCCAGCAGCCAGGGACAGCCGGGCTTGGGCACTGAAGCTTTCTTT. Its translation: CASSQGQPGLGTEAFF.